The rows below give T cell receptor beta chains drawn from one sample of a study of graft-versus-host responses after intestinal transplantation. Antigen specificity for these receptors is unknown. Profiling relied on immunoSEQ multiplex PCR, and the TCRdb table lists in-frame clones only, not all of them. This sample has 84,000 or so clones, with roughly 85% found just once. Specimen: unstimulated CD4+ T cells sorted from spleen or lymph node cells, collected before intestinal transplant. The receptor set was obtained from a human donor who received an intestinal transplant. Each CDR3 is given with its conserved first and last residue. D genes are given only for firm matches. Only some rows state a clone size, as once, few, many or a class for expanded clones.

d_call	cdr3_length	v_call	j_call	clone_size	cdr3_aa	cdr3_nt
NA	11	TRBV20-1	TRBJ2-7	NA	CSASLLGQQYF	TGCAGTGCTAGTCTTCTAGGTCAGCAGTACTTC
TRBD1	14	TRBV10-1	TRBJ2-7	NA	CASTDRGGYYEQYF	TGCGCCAGCACGGACAGGGGGGGGTACTACGAGCAGTACTTC
NA	12	TRBV6-6	TRBJ2-7	many	CASSLTWLEQYF	TGTGCCAGCAGCCTGACATGGCTTGAGCAGTACTTC
TRBD1	16	TRBV19	TRBJ1-2	few	CASSIEIARGSYGYTF	TGTGCCAGTAGTATAGAGATCGCCAGGGGGAGCTATGGCTACACCTTC
TRBD1	14	TRBV5-1	TRBJ1-5	few	CASSLGQGTQPQHF	TGCGCCAGCAGCTTGGGACAGGGCACTCAGCCCCAGCATTTT
TRBD2	16	TRBV5-1	TRBJ2-5	once	CASSIGTSGVVETQYF	TGCGCCAGCAGCATCGGGACTAGCGGGGTGGTTGAGACCCAGTACTTC
TRBD1	15	TRBV4-1	TRBJ2-5	NA	CASSQEWTGGGTQYF	TGCGCCAGCAGCCAAGAGTGGACAGGGGGGGGGACCCAGTACTTC
TRBD2	14	TRBV10-3	TRBJ2-5	NA	CASASGRAQETQYF	TGTGCCAGTGCTAGCGGGAGGGCCCAAGAGACCCAGTACTTC
TRBD2	16	TRBV5-8	TRBJ2-5	NA	CASSLGTGGHKETQYF	TGTGCCAGCAGCTTGGGGACGGGAGGACACAAAGAGACCCAGTACTTC
NA	14	TRBV6-5	TRBJ2-3	few	CASSYGQGTDTQYF	TGTGCCAGCAGTTACGGGCAGGGCACAGATACGCAGTATTTT
NA	15	TRBV5-4	TRBJ2-7	few	CASSTSGHSTYEQYF	TGTGCCAGCAGCACAAGTGGTCATAGCACCTACGAGCAGTACTTC
TRBD1	14	TRBV6-1	TRBJ2-7	NA	CASSAGTDLYGQYF	TGTGCCAGCAGTGCCGGGACAGATCTTTACGGGCAGTACTTC
TRBD2	15	TRBV6-6	TRBJ2-3	NA	CASSYPSGNSYTQYF	TGTGCCAGCAGTTACCCTAGCGGGAACTCCTATACGCAGTATTTT
TRBD1	13	TRBV2	TRBJ2-3	NA	CATYRGSTDTQYF	TGTGCCACTTACAGGGGTAGCACAGATACGCAGTATTTT
TRBD2	14	TRBV5-6	TRBJ2-3	NA	CASTDLGGADTQYF	TGTGCCAGCACCGATTTGGGGGGGGCAGATACGCAGTATTTT
TRBD1	16	TRBV28	TRBJ1-4	NA	CASSPFQGAGNEKLFF	TGTGCCAGCAGTCCCTTTCAGGGGGCTGGGAATGAAAAACTGTTTTTT
TRBD2	15	TRBV29-1	TRBJ2-3	NA	CSALGTSGSTDTQYF	TGCAGCGCCCTCGGGACTAGCGGGAGCACAGATACGCAGTATTTT
NA	13	TRBV14	TRBJ2-1	once	CASSQGGETEQFF	TGTGCCAGCAGCCAAGGGGGGGAGACGGAGCAGTTCTTC
TRBD2	14	TRBV7-9	TRBJ2-1	NA	CASSSSGRLDEQFF	TGTGCCAGCAGCTCTAGCGGGAGACTCGATGAGCAGTTCTTC
NA	12	TRBV28	TRBJ1-3	NA	CATDSAGNTIYF	TGTGCCACCGATAGCGCTGGAAACACCATATATTTT
NA	15	TRBV2	TRBJ2-1	NA	CASSEDRPGRNEQFF	TGTGCCAGCAGTGAGGACCGACCGGGAAGGAATGAGCAGTTCTTC
NA	16	TRBV9	TRBJ2-1	NA	CASSVATLAGVDEQFF	TGTGCCAGCAGCGTAGCTACACTAGCTGGAGTCGATGAGCAGTTCTTC
NA	16	TRBV5-5	TRBJ1-6	NA	CASSTMGRQTNSPLHF	TGTGCCAGCAGCACGATGGGGCGACAGACAAATTCACCCCTCCACTTT
NA	17	TRBV4-1	TRBJ2-3	NA	CASSQGRLGGGRDTQYF	TGCGCCAGCAGCCAAGGGCGCCTGGGAGGGGGTAGAGATACGCAGTATTTT
TRBD2	17	TRBV4-2	TRBJ2-1	NA	CASSQGLADSSYNEQFF	TGTGCCAGCAGCCAGGGACTAGCGGACAGCTCCTACAATGAGCAGTTCTTC
TRBD1	13	TRBV7-8	TRBJ2-5	NA	CASSNGQGETQYF	TGTGCCAGCAGCAACGGACAGGGAGAGACCCAGTACTTC
TRBD1	15	TRBV5-1	TRBJ2-7	NA	CASSRVGQGLGEQYF	TGCGCCAGCAGCCGGGTTGGACAGGGTTTGGGTGAGCAGTACTTC
TRBD2	15	TRBV19	TRBJ2-5	NA	CASSRLAGGPETQYF	TGTGCCAGTAGCCGACTAGCGGGGGGGCCGGAGACCCAGTACTTC
TRBD2	18	TRBV6-1	TRBJ2-1	NA	CASSEVVGAGGFIHEQFF	TGTGCCAGCAGTGAAGTCGTTGGGGCGGGGGGGTTCATCCATGAGCAGTTCTTC